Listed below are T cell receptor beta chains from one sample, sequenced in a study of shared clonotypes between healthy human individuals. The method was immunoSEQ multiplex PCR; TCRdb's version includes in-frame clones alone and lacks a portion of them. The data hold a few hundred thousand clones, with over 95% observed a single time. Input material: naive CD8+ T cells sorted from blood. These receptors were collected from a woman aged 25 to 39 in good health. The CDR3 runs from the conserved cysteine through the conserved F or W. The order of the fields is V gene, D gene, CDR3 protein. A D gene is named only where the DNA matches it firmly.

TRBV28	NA	CASSLGGIGETQYF
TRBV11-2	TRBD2	CASSGLAGGPYTGELFF
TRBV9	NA	CASSGPTRELFF
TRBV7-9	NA	CASSLSSQAYEQYF
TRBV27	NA	CASSFIGYNEQFF
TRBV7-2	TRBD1	CASSLAPLDRLEQYF
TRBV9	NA	CASSVAASSYEQYF
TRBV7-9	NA	CASSLTSPMNTEAFF
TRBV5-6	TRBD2	CASSPPPGLAAAGELFF
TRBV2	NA	CASSEGSGMNTEAFF
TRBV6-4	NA	CASSAHGEGTDYGYTF
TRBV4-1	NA	CASSQDPSYNEQFF
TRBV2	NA	CASKADSSYEQYF
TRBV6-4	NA	CARPDGPTYEQYF
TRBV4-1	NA	CASSQQSGTEAFF
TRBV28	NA	CASSIRTSITQEQYF
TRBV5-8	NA	CASSFKQGPPYNEQFF
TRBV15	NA	CATSRDRGVTNEKLFF
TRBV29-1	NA	CSVEQGPNYEQYF
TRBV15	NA	CATSRGGIADQPQHF
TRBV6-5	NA	CASRRNTEAFF
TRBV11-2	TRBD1	CASSLAGTGGETQYF
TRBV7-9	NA	CASSLAGGNEQFF
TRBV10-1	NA	CASRGLLNEQFF
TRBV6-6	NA	CASSSDITHFTEAFF
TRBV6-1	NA	CASRPPGRTNTEAFF
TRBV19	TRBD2	CASSITSGAGELFF
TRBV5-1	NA	CASSWGSRDEQYF